This TCR beta chain was recovered during a study of T cell changes during pregnancy in multiple sclerosis. V shed 4 bases and J shed 8 bases, with 14 bases lying between them. CDR3 size: 12 residues. Germline-derived CDR1 and CDR2 are GTSNPN and SVGIG (reference sequence). Sequencing was performed with immunoSEQ multiplex PCR; in TCRdb, only in-frame clones are kept and a portion is missing. The sample contains tens of thousands of clones, about 91% of which appear only once. The clonotype comes from a female donor in good health, enrolled as a control in a pregnancy study. Specimen: CD4+ T cells from peripheral blood mononuclear cells, collected in the third trimester of pregnancy. V is TRBV30 and J is TRBJ1-2; a weak D match, TRBD1 (6 bases). CDR3 sequence: CAWNQGQLGYTF. The CDR3 nucleotides read TGTGCCTGGAACCAAGGACAGTTGGGCTACACCTTC. The full variable domain, its missing parts supplied by reference TRBV30 and TRBJ1-2, is SQTIHQWPATLVQPVGSPLSLECTVEGTSNPNLYWYRQAAGRGLQLLFYSVGIGQISSEVPQNLSASRPQDRQFILSSKKLLLSDSGFYLCAWNQGQLGYTFGSGTRLTVV.